One sample yielded the 21 T cell receptor beta chains listed below, sequenced in a study of brain T cells in children with intractable seizures. Method: immunoSEQ multiplex PCR; TCRdb's copy keeps in-frame clones and lacks some. This table holds fewer than 25,000 clones, approximately 94% found once. The sample here was peripheral blood, taken at surgery. These TCRs come from a boy aged 5 to 17 with focal cortical dysplasia and intractable seizures.

The gene calls are TRBV15 and TRBJ2-1; D gene uncertain. The CDR3 loop spans 14 amino acids. The V gene's germline CDR1 is LNHNV and CDR2 YYDKDF (reference sequence). Deletions cut 5 bases from V and 1 base from J, with 9 bases between. CDR3 residues: CATSRTESYNEQFF. The CDR3 coding sequence is TGTGCCACCAGCCGGACGGAATCCTACAATGAGCAGTTCTTC.

V usage is TRBV6-5 and J usage is TRBJ2-2; 7 bases are a match to TRBD1. The trim removed 2 bases at V and 7 bases at J, leaving 10 bases unmatched. This CDR3 has 16 residues. Germline V gene lookup returns CDR1 MNHEY and CDR2 SVGAGI. The CDR3, as DNA: TGTGCCAGCAGTTACGTAAGACAGGGTTTTTACGGGGAGCTGTTTTTT. This sequence encodes CASSYVRQGFYGELFF.

The rearrangement links TRBV24-1 to TRBJ1-2; D gene uncertain. Germline V gene sequence: CDR1 KGHDR, CDR2 SFDVKD. This CDR3 region has 14 residues. V lost 5 bases to trimming and J lost 7 bases, with 16 bases between them. The CDR3 sequence: CATSAGFEVGGYTF. CDR3 sequence (DNA): TGTGCCACCAGTGCCGGTTTTGAGGTTGGTGGCTACACCTTC.

V and J are TRBV5-5 and TRBJ1-2, with 7 bases matching TRBD1. Germline V gene data show CDR1 as SGHKS and CDR2 as YYEKEE (reference sequence). The V segment lost 4 bases and the J segment 5 bases; nucleotides outside the gene matches: 14. The CDR3 is 16 residues long. CDR3 in DNA: TGTGCCAGCAGCCACGGAGAAGGGGGCGAAACTTATGGCTACACCTTC. This encodes CASSHGEGGETYGYTF.

The chain recombines TRBV5-1 with TRBJ1-4; no clear D. The CDR3 is 16 residues long. Germline CDR1 reads SGHRS; CDR2 reads YFSETQ. Trimming stripped 4 bases from V and 1 base from J, with 14 bases between. The CDR3 region is CASSRRGFGTNEKLFF. In DNA form, the CDR3 reads TGCGCCAGCAGCCGCCGGGGATTCGGAACTAATGAAAAACTGTTTTTT.

The CDR3 bases are TGTGCCACCAGTGAGCCCGGGACTAGCGGCTCCTACGAGCAGTACGTC. The encoded protein is CATSEPGTSGSYEQYV. The chain is built from TRBV24-1 and TRBJ2-7; 11 positions match TRBD2. Germline V lookup: CDR1 KGHDR, CDR2 SFDVKD. The V and J ends lost 4 bases and 0 bases, in that order; junction bases with no gene match: 4. This CDR3 has 16 amino acids.

This clone was recorded only once. V and J are TRBV18 and TRBJ2-6, with D possibly being TRBD1 (5 bases). The CDR3 consists of 17 residues. The ends were cut back, 2 bases at V and 0 bases at J, with 11 bases in the middle. Germline-derived CDR1 and CDR2 are KGHSH and LQKENI. The CDR3 is CASSPFDSFSGANVLTF. CDR3 nucleotide sequence: TGTGCCAGCTCACCATTCGACAGTTTCTCTGGGGCCAACGTCCTGACTTTC.

This clone came up once. This chain links TRBV29-1 with TRBJ1-2, with D hard to call. This CDR3 is 13 amino acids long. Per germline, CDR1 SQVTM and CDR2 ANQGSEA. V was clipped by 5 bases and J by 4 bases, with 14 bases between them. CDR3 nucleotides: TGCAGCGTTACCGCTAGGGAGGCCTATGGCTACACCTTC. Its translation: CSVTAREAYGYTF.

The chain carries TRBV5-6 and TRBJ2-2, with D unclear. This CDR3 has 13 amino acids. Deletions cut 4 bases from V and 6 bases from J, with 10 bases between. CDR1 SGHDT and CDR2 YYEEEE come from the germline V gene. The CDR3 region is CASSLRASGELFF. The CDR3 DNA reads TGTGCCAGCAGCCTTCGGGCGTCCGGGGAGCTGTTTTTT.

V is TRBV7-3 and J is TRBJ1-1; D ambiguous. Trimming cost V 1 base and J 4 bases, with 10 bases left between them. The CDR3 sequence is 14 residues long. CDR1 and CDR2 from the germline V gene are SGHTA and FQGTGA. CDR3: CASSLNSMSTEAFF. The CDR3 coding sequence is TGTGCCAGCAGCTTAAACAGTATGAGCACTGAAGCTTTCTTT.

The chain couples TRBV2 to TRBJ1-2; TRBD1 agrees at 8 bases. The CDR3 has 16 residues. V was pared by 6 bases and J by 2 bases, with 11 bases of the junction left unmatched. Germline V gene data show CDR1 as SNHLY and CDR2 as FYNNEI. The CDR3 DNA is TGTGCCAGCAGGGGGGACAGGTCTCTCCTGAACTATGGCTACACCTTC. Translation gives CASRGDRSLLNYGYTF. Full variable domain (remainder filled in from reference TRBV2 and TRBJ1-2): EPEVTQTPSHQVTQMGQEVILRCVPISNHLYFYWYRQILGQKVEFLVSFYNNEISEKSEIFDDQFSVERPDGSNFTLKIRSTKLEDSAMYFCASRGDRSLLNYGYTFGSGTRLTVV.

The chain couples TRBV6-5 to TRBJ2-1; 9 nucleotides line up with TRBD1. The CDR3 extends over 13 amino acids. The J segment lost 6 bases and the V segment lost 6 bases, leaving 3 bases of the junction unmatched. CDR1 is MNHEY, CDR2 SVGAGI, per germline. CDR3 coding DNA: TGTGCCAGCAGCCGGACAGGGGTCAATGAGCAGTTCTTC. Translating it yields CASSRTGVNEQFF.

This chain connects TRBV18 to TRBJ1-1; D perhaps matches TRBD1 (6 bases). Germline V gene sequence: CDR1 KGHSH, CDR2 LQKENI. The CDR3 is 15 residues long. The V end was cut by 6 bases, the J end by 1 base, with 15 bases between. This chain's CDR3 is CASSGQGNWNTEAFF. As DNA, the CDR3 is TGTGCCAGCTCTGGGCAGGGGAATTGGAACACTGAAGCTTTCTTT.

The CDR3 here is CASSPTQGINIQYF. The CDR3 DNA reads TGCGCCAGCAGCCCAACACAGGGGATAAACATTCAGTACTTC. The chain joins TRBV5-1 to TRBJ2-4, with 7 bases lining up with TRBD1. Trimming cost V 4 bases and J 6 bases; bases outside gene matches: 7. Germline V CDR1 and CDR2: SGHRS, YFSETQ. The CDR3 contains 14 residues.

The chain is built from TRBV7-8 and TRBJ1-5; D might be TRBD1 (6 bases). The CDR3 loop spans 17 amino acids. Germline V gives CDR1 SGHVS, CDR2 FQNEAQ. The V end lost 3 bases, the J end lost 7 bases, and 22 bases lay between the germline ends. Here the CDR3 reads CASSFARAGTFGQPQHF. The CDR3, as DNA: TGTGCCAGCAGCTTCGCCCGAGCCGGGACATTTGGACAGCCCCAGCATTTT.

The J gene is TRBJ1-1, the V gene TRBV7-9; D gene uncertain. The CDR3 runs 12 residues. The V end was cut by 3 bases, the J end by 10 bases, with 12 bases between. CDR1 and CDR2 (germline): SEHNR, FQNEAQ (reference sequence). The CDR3 loop is CASSLGPSAAFF. The CDR3 nucleotides read TGTGCCAGCAGCTTGGGCCCTTCGGCAGCTTTCTTT.

The chain recombines TRBV9 with TRBJ2-1; D unclear. V dropped 0 bases and J dropped 1 base, with 5 bases sitting between them. The germline V gene encodes CDR1 SGDLS and CDR2 YYNGEE. This CDR3 has 14 amino acids. CDR3 bases: TGTGCCAGCAGCGTAGCCGGGTCCTACAATGAGCAGTTCTTC. Translated, it gives CASSVAGSYNEQFF.

This sequence joins TRBV5-6 and TRBJ2-7; tentatively, D is TRBD2 (5 bases). V was pared by 0 bases and J by 5 bases, with 6 bases between. Germline values: CDR1 SGHDT, CDR2 YYEEEE. The CDR3 is made up of 12 amino acids. The CDR3 bases are TGTGCCAGCAGCTTGGCGGGGAACGAGCAGTACGTC. Its translation is CASSLAGNEQYV.

This clone was seen a single time. The chain joins TRBV12-3 or TRBV12-4 to TRBJ2-7; D possibly corresponds to TRBD1 (6 bases). The CDR3 is 13 amino acids. The germline V and J ends were trimmed by 2 bases and 9 bases, with 14 bases remaining between them. The CDR3 here is CASSLTGWDGQYV. CDR3 DNA: TGTGCCAGCAGTTTAACAGGGTGGGATGGGCAGTACGTC.

The genes are TRBV5-4 and TRBJ2-4; D is possibly TRBD2 (5 bases). CDR3 length: 14 amino acids. The V and J ends lost 1 base and 4 bases respectively, with 9 bases between them. Germline V lookup: CDR1 SGHNT, CDR2 YYREEE (reference sequence). Here the CDR3 DNA reads TGTGCCAGCAGCTTGCGCGGGCCTAAAAACATTCAGTACTTC. Amino acid sequence: CASSLRGPKNIQYF.

The V call is TRBV5-4, the J call TRBJ1-4; TRBD1 agrees at 7 bases. The length of the CDR3 is 14 residues. CDR1 SGHNT and CDR2 YYREEE come from the germline V gene (reference sequence). V shed 4 bases and J 8 bases; nucleotides not matched to a gene: 8. CDR3 loop: CASSQRQGGEKLFF. The CDR3 bases are TGTGCCAGCAGCCAAAGACAGGGAGGGGAAAAACTGTTTTTT.